The text below deals with one T cell receptor (beta chain). The target antigen is unknown. The data are from a study of cytomegalovirus exposure and HLA in healthy donors. Germline V gene data show CDR1 as SGHDT and CDR2 as YYEEEE. V was cut by 1 base and J by 7 bases, with 8 bases left in between. The CDR3 sequence is 12 residues long. Whole-study findings and limits: In a later analysis, TCR beta V- and J-gene trimming was associated with a missense DCLRE1C variant.

The PCR contained 60 Vbeta and 13 Jbeta primers. Measured with immunoSEQ multiplex PCR; TCRdb has only the in-frame clones, and not every one. The sample contains fewer than 120,000 clones, approximately 84% of which appear only once. The sample consisted of PBMCs. The chain carries TRBV5-6 and TRBJ1-1, with D perhaps matching TRBD1 (6 bases). The TCR comes from a man aged 35 to 55 in good health and CMV-seronegative. The CDR3 DNA sequence: TGTGCCAGCAGCTTGTGGGGGCTTGAAGCTTTCTTT. Translation: CASSLWGLEAFF.